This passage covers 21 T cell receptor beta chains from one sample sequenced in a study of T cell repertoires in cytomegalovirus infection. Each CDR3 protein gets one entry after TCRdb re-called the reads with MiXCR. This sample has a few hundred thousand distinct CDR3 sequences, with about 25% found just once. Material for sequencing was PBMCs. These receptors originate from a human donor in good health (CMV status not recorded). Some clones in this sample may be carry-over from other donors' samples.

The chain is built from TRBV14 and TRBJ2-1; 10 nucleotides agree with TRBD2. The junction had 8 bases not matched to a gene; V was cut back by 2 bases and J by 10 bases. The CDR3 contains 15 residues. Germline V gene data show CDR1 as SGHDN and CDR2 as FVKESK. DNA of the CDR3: TGTGCCAGCAGCCAAATCTCTAGCGGGAGCGGGGAGCAGTTCTTC. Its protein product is CASSQISSGSGEQFF.

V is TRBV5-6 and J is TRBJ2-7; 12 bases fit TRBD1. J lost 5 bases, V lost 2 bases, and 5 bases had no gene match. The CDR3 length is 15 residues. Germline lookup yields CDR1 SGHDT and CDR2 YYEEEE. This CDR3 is CASSLTGTGGDEQYV. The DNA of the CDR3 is TGTGCCAGCAGCTTAACCGGGACAGGGGGCGACGAGCAGTACGTC.

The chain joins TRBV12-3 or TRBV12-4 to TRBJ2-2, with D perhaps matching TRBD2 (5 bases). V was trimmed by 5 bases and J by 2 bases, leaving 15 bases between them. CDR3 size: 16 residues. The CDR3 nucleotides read TGTGCCAGCAGTCCTATAAGCGGACCTAACACCGGGGAGCTGTTTTTT. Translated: CASSPISGPNTGELFF.

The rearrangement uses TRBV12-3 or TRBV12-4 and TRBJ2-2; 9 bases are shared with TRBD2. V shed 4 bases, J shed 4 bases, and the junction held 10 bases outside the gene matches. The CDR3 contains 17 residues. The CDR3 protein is CASSSPPGGRATGELFF. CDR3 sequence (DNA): TGTGCCAGCAGTTCACCACCGGGCGGGAGGGCCACCGGGGAGCTGTTTTTT.

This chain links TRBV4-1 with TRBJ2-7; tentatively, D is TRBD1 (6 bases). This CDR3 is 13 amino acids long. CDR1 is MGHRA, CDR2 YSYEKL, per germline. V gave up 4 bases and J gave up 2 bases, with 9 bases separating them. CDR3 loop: CASSRGHTYEQYF. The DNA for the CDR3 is TGCGCCAGCAGCCGGGGACATACCTACGAGCAGTACTTC.

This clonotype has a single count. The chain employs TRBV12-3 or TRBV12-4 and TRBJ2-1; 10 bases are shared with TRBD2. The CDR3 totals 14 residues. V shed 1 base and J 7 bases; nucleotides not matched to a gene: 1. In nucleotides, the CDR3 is TGTGCCAGCAGTTTAGATAGCGGGAGGAATGAGCAGTTCTTC. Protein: CASSLDSGRNEQFF.

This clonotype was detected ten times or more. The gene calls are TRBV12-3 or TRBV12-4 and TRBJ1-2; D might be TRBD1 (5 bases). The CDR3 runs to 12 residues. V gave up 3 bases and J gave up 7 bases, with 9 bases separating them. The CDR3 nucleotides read TGTGCCAGCAGTTTCCAGGGCAGTGGCTACACCTTC. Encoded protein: CASSFQGSGYTF.

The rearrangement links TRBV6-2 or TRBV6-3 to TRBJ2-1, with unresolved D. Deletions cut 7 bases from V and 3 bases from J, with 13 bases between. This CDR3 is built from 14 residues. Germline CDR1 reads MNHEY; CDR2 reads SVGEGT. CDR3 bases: TGTGCCAGCACCATACGAGAGGTCTACAATGAGCAGTTCTTC. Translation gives CASTIREVYNEQFF.

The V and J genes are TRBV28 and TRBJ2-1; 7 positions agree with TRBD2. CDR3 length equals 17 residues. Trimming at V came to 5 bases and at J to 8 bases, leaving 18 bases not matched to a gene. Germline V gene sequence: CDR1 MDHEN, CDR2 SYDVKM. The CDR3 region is CASSPPGSSGEGDEQFF. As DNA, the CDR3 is TGTGCCAGCAGTCCCCCCGGTTCTAGCGGAGAGGGCGATGAGCAGTTCTTC.

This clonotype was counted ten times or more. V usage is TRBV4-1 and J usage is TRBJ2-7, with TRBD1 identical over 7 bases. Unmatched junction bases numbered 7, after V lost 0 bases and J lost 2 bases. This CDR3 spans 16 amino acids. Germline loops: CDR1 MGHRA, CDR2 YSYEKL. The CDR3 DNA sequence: TGCGCCAGCAGCCAAGATTCGACCGGGACAGCCTACGAGCAGTACTTC. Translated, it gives CASSQDSTGTAYEQYF.

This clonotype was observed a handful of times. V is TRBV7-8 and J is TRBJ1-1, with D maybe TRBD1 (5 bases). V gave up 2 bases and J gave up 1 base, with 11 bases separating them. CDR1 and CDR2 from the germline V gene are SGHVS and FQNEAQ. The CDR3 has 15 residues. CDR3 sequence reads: CASSLFTGENTEAFF. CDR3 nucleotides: TGTGCCAGCAGCTTATTTACGGGGGAGAACACTGAAGCTTTCTTT.

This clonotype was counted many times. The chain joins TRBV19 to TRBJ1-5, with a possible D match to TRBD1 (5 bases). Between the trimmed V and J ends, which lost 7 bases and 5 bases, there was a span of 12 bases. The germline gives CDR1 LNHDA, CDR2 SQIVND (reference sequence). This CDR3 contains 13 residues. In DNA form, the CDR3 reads TGTGCCAGTAAGGTGGGGCGGGATCAGCCCCAGCATTTT. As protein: CASKVGRDQPQHF.

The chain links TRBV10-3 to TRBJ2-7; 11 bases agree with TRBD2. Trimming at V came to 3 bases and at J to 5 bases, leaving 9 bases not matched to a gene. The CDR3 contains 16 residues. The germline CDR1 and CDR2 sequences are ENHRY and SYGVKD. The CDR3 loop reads CAISDLTSGSPHEQYV. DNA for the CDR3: TGTGCCATCAGTGACCTCACTAGCGGGAGTCCCCACGAGCAGTACGTC.

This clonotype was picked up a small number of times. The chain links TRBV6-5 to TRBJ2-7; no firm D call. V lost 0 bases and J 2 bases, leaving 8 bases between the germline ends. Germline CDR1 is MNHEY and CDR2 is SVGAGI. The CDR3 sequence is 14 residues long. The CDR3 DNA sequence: TGTGCCAGCAGTTACTCGAACCAGCCCTACGAGCAGTACTTC. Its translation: CASSYSNQPYEQYF.

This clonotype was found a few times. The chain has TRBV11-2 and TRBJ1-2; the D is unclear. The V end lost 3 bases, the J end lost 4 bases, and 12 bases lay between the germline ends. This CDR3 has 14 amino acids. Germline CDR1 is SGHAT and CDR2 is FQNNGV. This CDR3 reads CASSLQDKAYGYTF. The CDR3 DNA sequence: TGTGCCAGCAGCTTGCAAGATAAGGCCTATGGCTACACCTTC.

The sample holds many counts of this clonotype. CDR3 region: CASAELGETRETQYF. The CDR3 bases are TGTGCCAGCGCTGAACTCGGGGAGACCCGGGAGACCCAGTACTTC. The chain recombines TRBV7-2 with TRBJ2-5; a possible D gene is TRBD2 (5 bases). Trimming left V 8 bases short and J 5 bases short, with 21 bases between. Germline lookup yields CDR1 SGHTA and CDR2 FQGNSA. There are 15 residues in the CDR3.

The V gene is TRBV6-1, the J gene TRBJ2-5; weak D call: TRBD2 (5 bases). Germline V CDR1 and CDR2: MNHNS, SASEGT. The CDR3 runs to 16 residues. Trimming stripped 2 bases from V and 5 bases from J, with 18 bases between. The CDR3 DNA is TGTGCCAGCAGTGAAAGATTTAGCCCTACGGGGGAGACCCAGTACTTC. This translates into CASSERFSPTGETQYF.

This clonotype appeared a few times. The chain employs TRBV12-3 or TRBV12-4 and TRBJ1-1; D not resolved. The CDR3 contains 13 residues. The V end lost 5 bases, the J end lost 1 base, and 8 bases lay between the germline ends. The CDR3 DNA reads TGTGCCAGCAGTGAGACTTGGAACACTGAAGCTTTCTTT. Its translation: CASSETWNTEAFF.

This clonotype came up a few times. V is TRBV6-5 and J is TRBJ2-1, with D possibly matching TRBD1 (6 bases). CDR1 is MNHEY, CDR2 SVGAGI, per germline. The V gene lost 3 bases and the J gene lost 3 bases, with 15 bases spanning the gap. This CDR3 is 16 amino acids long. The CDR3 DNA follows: TGTGCCAGCAGTTATTCCGGGGTAGGGGGCTACAATGAGCAGTTCTTC. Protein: CASSYSGVGGYNEQFF.

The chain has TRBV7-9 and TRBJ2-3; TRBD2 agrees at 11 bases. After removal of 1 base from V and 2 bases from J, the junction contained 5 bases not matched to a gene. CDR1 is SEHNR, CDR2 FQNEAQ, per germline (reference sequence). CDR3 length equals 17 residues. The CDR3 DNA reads TGTGCCAGCAGCTTAGGAGGTAGCGGGAGGGCCACAGATACGCAGTATTTT. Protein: CASSLGGSGRATDTQYF.

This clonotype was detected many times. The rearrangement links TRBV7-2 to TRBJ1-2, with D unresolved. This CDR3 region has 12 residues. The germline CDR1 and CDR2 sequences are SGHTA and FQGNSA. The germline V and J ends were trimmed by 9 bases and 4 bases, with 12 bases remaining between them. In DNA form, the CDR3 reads TGTGCCAGTGTCCTTTATCGCTATGGCTACACCTTC. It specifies CASVLYRYGYTF.